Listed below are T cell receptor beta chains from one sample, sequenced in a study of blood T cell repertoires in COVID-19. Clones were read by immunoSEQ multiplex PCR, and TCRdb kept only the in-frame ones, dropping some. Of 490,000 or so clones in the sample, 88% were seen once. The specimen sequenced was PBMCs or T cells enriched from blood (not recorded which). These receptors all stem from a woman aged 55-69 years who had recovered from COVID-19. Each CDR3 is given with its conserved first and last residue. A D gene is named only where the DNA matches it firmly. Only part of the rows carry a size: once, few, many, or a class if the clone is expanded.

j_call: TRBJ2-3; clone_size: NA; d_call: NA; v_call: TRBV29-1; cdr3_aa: CSVRRDLPDTQYF; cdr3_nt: TGCAGCGTCCGGAGGGACCTCCCAGATACGCAGTATTTT
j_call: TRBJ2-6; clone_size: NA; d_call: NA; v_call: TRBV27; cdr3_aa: CASSPLSGANVLTF; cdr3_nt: TGTGCCAGCAGTCCCCTCTCTGGGGCCAACGTCCTGACTTTC
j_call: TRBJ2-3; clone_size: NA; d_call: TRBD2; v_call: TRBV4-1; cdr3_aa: CASSQGPASGGVMSTDTQYF; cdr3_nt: TGCGCCAGCAGCCAAGGCCCGGCTAGCGGGGGGGTTATGAGCACAGATACGCAGTATTTT
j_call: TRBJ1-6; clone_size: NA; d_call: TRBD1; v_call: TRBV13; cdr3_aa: CASSLRQGYNSPLHF; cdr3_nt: TGTGCCAGCAGCTTAAGACAGGGGTATAATTCACCCCTCCACTTT
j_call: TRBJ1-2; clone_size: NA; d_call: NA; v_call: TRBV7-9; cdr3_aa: CASSAQENYGYTF; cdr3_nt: TGTGCCAGCAGCGCTCAGGAAAACTATGGCTACACCTTC
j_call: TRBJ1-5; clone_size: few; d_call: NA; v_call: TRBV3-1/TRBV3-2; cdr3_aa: CASSPNSNQPQHF; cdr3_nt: TGTGCCAGCAGCCCAAATAGCAATCAGCCCCAGCATTTT
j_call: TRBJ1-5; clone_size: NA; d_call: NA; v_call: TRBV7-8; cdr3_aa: CASSEQGGNQPQHF; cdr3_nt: TGTGCCAGCAGCGAACAGGGCGGCAATCAGCCCCAGCATTTT
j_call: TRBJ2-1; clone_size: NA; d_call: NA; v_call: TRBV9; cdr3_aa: CASSVDATFRGEQFF; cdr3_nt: TGTGCCAGCAGCGTAGACGCGACCTTTAGGGGTGAGCAGTTCTTC
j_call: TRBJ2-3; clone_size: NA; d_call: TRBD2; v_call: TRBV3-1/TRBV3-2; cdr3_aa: CASSRGGSTDTQYF; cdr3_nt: TGTGCCAGCAGCCGCGGGGGGTCCACAGATACGCAGTATTTT
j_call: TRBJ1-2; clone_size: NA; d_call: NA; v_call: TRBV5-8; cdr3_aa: CARKTGPDYGYTF; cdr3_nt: TGTGCCAGGAAGACAGGACCAGACTATGGCTACACCTTC
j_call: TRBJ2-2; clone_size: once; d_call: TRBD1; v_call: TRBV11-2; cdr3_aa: CASSRQGSNTGELFF; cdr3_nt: TGTGCCAGCAGCCGACAGGGGTCGAACACCGGGGAGCTGTTTTTT
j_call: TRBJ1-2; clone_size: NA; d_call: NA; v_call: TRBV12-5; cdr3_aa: CASGLVRGSYGYTF; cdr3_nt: TGTGCTAGTGGTTTGGTAAGGGGTAGCTATGGCTACACCTTC
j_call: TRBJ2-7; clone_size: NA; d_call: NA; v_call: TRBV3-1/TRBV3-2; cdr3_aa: CASSFQTSTYEQYF; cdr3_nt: TGTGCCAGCAGCTTTCAGACATCGACCTACGAGCAGTACTTC
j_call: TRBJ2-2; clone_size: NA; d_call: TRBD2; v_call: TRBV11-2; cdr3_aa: CASSSPGLGGGELFF; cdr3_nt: TGTGCCAGCAGCTCGCCGGGACTAGGTGGCGGGGAGCTGTTTTTT
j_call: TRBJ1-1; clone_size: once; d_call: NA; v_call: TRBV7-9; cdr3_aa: CASSWDGGTEAFF; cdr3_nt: TGTGCCAGCAGTTGGGACGGGGGCACTGAAGCTTTCTTT
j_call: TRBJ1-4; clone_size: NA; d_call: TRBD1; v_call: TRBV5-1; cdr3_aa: CASSLGTGREKLFF; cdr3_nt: TGCGCCAGCAGCTTGGGGACAGGGCGCGAAAAACTGTTTTTT
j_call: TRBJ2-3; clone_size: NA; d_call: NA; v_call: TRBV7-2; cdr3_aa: CASSLKGDTQYF; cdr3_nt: TGTGCCAGCAGCTTGAAGGGGGATACGCAGTATTTT
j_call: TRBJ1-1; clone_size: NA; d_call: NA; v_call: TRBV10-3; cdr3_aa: CAIRGEGGNTEAFF; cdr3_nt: TGTGCCATCAGGGGAGAGGGAGGTAACACTGAAGCTTTCTTT
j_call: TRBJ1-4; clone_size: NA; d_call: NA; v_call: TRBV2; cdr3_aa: CASSGRVLAGEKLFF; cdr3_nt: TGTGCCAGCAGTGGAAGAGTTTTGGCAGGTGAAAAACTGTTTTTT
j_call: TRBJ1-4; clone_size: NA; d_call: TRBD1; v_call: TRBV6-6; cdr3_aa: CASSLTGGSTNEKLFF; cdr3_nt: TGTGCCAGCTCCCTAACAGGGGGCTCAACTAATGAAAAACTGTTTTTT
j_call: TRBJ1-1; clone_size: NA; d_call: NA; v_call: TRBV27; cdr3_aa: CASIVPDGVNTEAFF; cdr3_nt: TGTGCCAGCATCGTACCCGACGGGGTGAACACTGAAGCTTTCTTT
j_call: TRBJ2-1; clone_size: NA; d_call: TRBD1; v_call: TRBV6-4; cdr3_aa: CASSDSRQGDGNEQFF; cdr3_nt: TGTGCCAGCAGTGACTCGAGACAGGGAGACGGAAATGAGCAGTTCTTC
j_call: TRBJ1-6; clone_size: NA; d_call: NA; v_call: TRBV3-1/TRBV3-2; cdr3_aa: CASRGGGGTSPLHF; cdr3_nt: TGTGCCAGCAGGGGCGGGGGGGGCACTTCACCCCTCCACTTT
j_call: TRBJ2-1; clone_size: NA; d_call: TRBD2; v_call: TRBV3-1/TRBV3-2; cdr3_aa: CASSPAWGGGYNEQFF; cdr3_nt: TGTGCCAGCAGCCCTGCTTGGGGCGGGGGATACAATGAGCAGTTCTTC
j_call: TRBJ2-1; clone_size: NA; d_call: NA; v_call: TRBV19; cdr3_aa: CASSPSGWSSYNEQFF; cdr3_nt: TGTGCCAGTAGTCCCTCCGGCTGGAGCTCCTACAATGAGCAGTTCTTC
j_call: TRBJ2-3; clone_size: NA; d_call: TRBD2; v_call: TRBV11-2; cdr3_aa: CASSLQLAGLDTQYF; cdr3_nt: TGTGCCAGCAGCTTACAGCTAGCGGGGCTGGATACGCAGTATTTT
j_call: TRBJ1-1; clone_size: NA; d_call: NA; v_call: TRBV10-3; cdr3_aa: CAISEYAPGTLNTEAFF; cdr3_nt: TGTGCCATCAGTGAGTACGCTCCCGGGACATTGAACACTGAAGCTTTCTTT
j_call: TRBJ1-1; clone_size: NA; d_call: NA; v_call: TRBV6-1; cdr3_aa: CANSQGRDTEAFF; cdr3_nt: TGTGCCAACTCTCAGGGGCGGGACACTGAAGCTTTCTTT
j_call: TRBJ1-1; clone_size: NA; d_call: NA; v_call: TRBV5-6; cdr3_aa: CASSLARDAFF; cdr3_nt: TGTGCCAGCAGCTTGGCCAGGGATGCTTTCTTT
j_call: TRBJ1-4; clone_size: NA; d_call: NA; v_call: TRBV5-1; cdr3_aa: CASSYLPQTTNEKLFF; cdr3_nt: TGCGCCAGCAGCTACCTGCCTCAGACAACTAATGAAAAACTGTTTTTT
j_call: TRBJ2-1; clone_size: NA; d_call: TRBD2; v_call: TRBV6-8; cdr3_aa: CASSLVGSASGGPRTYNEQFF; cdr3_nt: TGTGCCAGCAGTTTAGTAGGATCGGCTAGCGGGGGGCCACGCACCTACAATGAGCAGTTCTTC
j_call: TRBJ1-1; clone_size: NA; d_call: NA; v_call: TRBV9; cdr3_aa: CASSVGQGMAEAFF; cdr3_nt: TGTGCCAGCAGCGTAGGGCAGGGGATGGCTGAAGCTTTCTTT
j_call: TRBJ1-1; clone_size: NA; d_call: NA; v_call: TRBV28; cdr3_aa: CASSFLHSGEAFF; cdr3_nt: TGTGCCAGCAGTTTTCTGCACAGTGGTGAAGCTTTCTTT
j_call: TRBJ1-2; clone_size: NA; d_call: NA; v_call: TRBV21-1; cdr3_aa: CASSKRTGGAGYGYTF; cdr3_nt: TGTGCCAGCAGCAAACGGACAGGGGGCGCGGGCTATGGCTACACCTTC
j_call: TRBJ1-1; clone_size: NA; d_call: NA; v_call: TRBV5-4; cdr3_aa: CASSKSGGNTEAFF; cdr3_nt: TGTGCCAGCAGTAAAAGCGGTGGGAACACTGAAGCTTTCTTT
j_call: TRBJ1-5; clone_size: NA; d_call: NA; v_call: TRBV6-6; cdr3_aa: CASSSTTVSQPQHF; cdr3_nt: TGTGCCAGCAGTTCCACGACAGTTAGCCAGCCCCAGCATTTT
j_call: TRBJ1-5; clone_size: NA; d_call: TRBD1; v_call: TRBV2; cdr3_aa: CASSGQLSNQPQHF; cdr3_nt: TGTGCCAGCTCGGGACAGTTGAGCAATCAGCCCCAGCATTTT
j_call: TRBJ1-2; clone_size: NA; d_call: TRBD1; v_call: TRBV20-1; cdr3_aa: CSASSARGLVGYTF; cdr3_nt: TGCAGTGCTAGTAGTGCGAGGGGGCTGGTTGGCTACACCTTC
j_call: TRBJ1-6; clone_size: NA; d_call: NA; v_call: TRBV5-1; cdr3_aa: CASSLAMGDNSPLHF; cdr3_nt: TGCGCCAGCAGCTTGGCCATGGGAGATAATTCACCCCTCCACTTT
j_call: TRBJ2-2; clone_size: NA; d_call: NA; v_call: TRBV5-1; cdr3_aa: CASSLAEGVYTGELFF; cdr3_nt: TGCGCCAGCAGCTTGGCCGAGGGAGTCTACACCGGGGAGCTGTTTTTT
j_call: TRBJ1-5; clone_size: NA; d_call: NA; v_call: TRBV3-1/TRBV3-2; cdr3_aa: CASSQGNSQPQHF; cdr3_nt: TGTGCCAGCAGCCAAGGAAACTCACAGCCCCAGCATTTT
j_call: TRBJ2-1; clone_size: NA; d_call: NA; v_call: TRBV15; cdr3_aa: CATSRDRGGYNEQFF; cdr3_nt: TGTGCCACCAGCAGAGATAGAGGGGGTTACAATGAGCAGTTCTTC
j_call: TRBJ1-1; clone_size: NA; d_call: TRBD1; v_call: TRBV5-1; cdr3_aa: CASSDTGADTEAFF; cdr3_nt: TGCGCCAGCAGTGACACAGGGGCGGACACTGAAGCTTTCTTT
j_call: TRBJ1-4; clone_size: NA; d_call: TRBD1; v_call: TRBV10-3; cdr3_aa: CATGATNEKLFF; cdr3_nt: TGTGCAACAGGGGCAACTAATGAAAAACTGTTTTTT
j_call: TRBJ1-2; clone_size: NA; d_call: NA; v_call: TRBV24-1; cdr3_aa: CATSDSPGDPYGYTF; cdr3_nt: TGTGCCACCAGTGATTCTCCGGGGGATCCCTATGGCTACACCTTC
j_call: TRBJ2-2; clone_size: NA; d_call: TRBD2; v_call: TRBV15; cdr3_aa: CATSRGGTGELFF; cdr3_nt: TGTGCCACCTCGCGGGGGGGAACCGGGGAGCTGTTTTTT
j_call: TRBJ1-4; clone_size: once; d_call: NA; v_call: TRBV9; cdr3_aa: CASSVSGGGPLEKLFF; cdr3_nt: TGTGCCAGCAGCGTTTCCGGGGGGGGCCCGTTGGAAAAACTGTTTTTT
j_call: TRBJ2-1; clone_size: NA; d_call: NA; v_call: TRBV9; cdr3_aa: CASSVGRLPDEEQFF; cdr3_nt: TGTGCCAGCAGCGTAGGGAGGCTGCCTGACGAAGAGCAGTTCTTC